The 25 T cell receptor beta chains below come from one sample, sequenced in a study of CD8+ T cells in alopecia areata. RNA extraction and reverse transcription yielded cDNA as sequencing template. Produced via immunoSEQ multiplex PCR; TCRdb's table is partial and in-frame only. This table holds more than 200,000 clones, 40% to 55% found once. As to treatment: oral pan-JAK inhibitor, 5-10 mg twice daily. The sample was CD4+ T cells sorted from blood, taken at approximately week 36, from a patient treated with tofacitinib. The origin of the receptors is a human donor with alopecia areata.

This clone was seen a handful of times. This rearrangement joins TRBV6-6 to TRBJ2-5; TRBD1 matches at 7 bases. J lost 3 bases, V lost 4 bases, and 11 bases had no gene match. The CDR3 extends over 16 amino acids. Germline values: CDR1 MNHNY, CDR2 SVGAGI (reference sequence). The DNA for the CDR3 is TGTGCCAGCAGTTCGCCGGATGAGGGGGCGGAAGAGACCCAGTACTTC. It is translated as CASSSPDEGAEETQYF.

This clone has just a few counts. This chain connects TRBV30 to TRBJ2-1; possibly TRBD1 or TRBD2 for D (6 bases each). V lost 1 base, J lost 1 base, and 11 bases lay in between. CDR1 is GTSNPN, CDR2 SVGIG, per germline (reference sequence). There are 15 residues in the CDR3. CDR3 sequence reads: CAWSEGGESYNEQFF. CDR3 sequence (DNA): TGTGCCTGGAGTGAGGGGGGAGAATCCTACAATGAGCAGTTCTTC.

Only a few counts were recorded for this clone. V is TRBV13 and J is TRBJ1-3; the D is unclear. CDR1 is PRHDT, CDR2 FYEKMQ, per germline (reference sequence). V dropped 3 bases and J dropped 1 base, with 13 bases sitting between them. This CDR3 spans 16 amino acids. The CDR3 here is CASSLPQPKSGNTIYF. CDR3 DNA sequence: TGTGCCAGCAGCTTGCCGCAACCAAAATCTGGAAACACCATATATTTT.

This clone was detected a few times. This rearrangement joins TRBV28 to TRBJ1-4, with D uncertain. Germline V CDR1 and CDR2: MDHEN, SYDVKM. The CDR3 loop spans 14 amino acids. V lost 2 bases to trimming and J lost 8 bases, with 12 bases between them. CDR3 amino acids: CASSLQGYEEKLFF. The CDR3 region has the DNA TGTGCCAGCAGTTTACAAGGGTACGAGGAAAAACTGTTTTTT. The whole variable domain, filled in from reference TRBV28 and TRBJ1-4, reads DVKVTQSSRYLVKRTGEKVFLECVQDMDHENMFWYRQDPGLGLRLIYFSYDVKMKEKGDIPEGYSVSREKKERFSLILESASTNQTSMYLCASSLQGYEEKLFFGSGTQLSVL.

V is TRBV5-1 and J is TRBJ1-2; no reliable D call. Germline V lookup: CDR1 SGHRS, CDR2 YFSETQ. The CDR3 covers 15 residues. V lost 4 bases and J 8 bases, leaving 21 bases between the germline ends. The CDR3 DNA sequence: TGCGCCAGCAGCCTTTCGACAAGGGCCCTCCGAGGCTACACCTTC. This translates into CASSLSTRALRGYTF.

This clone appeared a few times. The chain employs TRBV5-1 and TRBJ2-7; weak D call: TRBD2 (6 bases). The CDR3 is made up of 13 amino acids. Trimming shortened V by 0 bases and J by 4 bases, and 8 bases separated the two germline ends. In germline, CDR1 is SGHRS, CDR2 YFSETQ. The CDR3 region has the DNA TGCGCCAGCAGCTTGGATGGGAGGTACGAGCAGTACTTC. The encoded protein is CASSLDGRYEQYF.

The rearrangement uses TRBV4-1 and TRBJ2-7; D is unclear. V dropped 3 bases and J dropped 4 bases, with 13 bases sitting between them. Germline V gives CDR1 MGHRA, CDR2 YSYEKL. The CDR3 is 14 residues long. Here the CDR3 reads CASSHPPKGYEQYF. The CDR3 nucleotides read TGCGCCAGCAGCCACCCCCCTAAGGGTTACGAGCAGTACTTC.

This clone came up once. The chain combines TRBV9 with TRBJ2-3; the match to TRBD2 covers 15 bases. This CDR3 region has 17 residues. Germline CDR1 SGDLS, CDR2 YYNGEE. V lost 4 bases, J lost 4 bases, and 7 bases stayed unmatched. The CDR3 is CASSPGLAGGFADTQYF. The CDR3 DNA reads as TGTGCCAGCAGCCCGGGACTAGCGGGGGGTTTCGCAGATACGCAGTATTTT.

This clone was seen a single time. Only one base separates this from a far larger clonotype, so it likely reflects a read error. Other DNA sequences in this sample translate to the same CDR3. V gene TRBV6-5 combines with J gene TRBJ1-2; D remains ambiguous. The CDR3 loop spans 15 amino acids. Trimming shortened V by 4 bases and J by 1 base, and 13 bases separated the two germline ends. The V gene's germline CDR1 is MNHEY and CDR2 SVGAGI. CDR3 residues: CASSLSPRLNYGYTF. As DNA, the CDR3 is TGTGCCAGCAGTTTATCGCCCCGACTTAACTATGGCTACACCTTC.

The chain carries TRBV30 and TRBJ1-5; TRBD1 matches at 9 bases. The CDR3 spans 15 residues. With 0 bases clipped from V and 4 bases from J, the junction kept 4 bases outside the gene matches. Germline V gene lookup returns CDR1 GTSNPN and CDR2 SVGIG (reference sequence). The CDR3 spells CAWSVFGTGNQPQHF. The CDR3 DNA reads TGTGCCTGGAGTGTGTTCGGGACAGGGAATCAGCCCCAGCATTTT.

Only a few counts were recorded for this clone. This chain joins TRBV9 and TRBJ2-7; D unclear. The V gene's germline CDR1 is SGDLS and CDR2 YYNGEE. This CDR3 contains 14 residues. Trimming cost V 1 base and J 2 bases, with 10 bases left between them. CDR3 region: CASSVTPIAYEQYF. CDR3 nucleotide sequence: TGTGCCAGCAGCGTAACACCCATAGCCTACGAGCAGTACTTC.

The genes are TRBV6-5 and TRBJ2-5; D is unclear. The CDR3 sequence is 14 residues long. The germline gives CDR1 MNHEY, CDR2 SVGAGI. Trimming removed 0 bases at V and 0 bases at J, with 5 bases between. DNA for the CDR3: TGTGCCAGCAGTTACTCAAGGAACCAAGAGACCCAGTACTTC. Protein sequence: CASSYSRNQETQYF.

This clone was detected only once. CDR3 protein: CASSLGLPQETQYF. As DNA, the CDR3 is TGTGCCAGCAGCCTGGGACTGCCCCAAGAGACCCAGTACTTC. V is TRBV6-6 and J is TRBJ2-5, with a tentative D call TRBD2 (6 bases). CDR1 and CDR2 (germline): MNHNY, SVGAGI (reference sequence). V was shortened by 6 bases and J by 1 base, with 12 bases between the two germline ends. There are 14 residues in the CDR3.

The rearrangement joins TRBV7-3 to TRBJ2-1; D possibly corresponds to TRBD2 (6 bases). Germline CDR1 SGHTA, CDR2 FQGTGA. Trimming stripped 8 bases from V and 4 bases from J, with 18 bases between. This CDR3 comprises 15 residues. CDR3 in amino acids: CASGSPGTPYNEQFF. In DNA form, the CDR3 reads TGTGCCAGCGGATCACCCGGGACTCCTTACAATGAGCAGTTCTTC. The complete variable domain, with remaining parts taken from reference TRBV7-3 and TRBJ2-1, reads GAGVSQTPSNKVTEKGKYVELRCDPISGHTALYWYRQSLGQGPEFLIYFQGTGAADDSGLPNDRFFAVRPEGSVSTLKIQRTERGDSAVYLCASGSPGTPYNEQFFGPGTRLTVL.

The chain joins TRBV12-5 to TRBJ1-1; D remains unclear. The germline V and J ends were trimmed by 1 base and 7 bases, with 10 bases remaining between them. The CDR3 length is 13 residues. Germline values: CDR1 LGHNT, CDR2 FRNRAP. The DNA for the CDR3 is TGTGCTAGTGGTTTGGGAGGGTTGAGTGAAGCTTTCTTT. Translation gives CASGLGGLSEAFF.

CDR3 in DNA: TGTGCCAGCTCACCACCGGTGCGGGGGATCGGGGGCTACACCTTC. Protein: CASSPPVRGIGGYTF. The chain links TRBV18 to TRBJ1-2, with D tentatively TRBD1 (5 bases). This CDR3 has 15 amino acids. The germline V gene has CDR1 KGHSH and CDR2 LQKENI. V lost 0 bases and J 8 bases, leaving 16 bases between the germline ends.

Here the CDR3 DNA reads TGTGCCAGCTCACCAACCAGGAGCTCCTACGAGCAGTACTTC. Translation gives CASSPTRSSYEQYF. The chain joins TRBV18 to TRBJ2-7; D is undetermined. Trimming pared 2 bases from V and 0 bases from J, leaving 8 bases between. There are 14 residues in the CDR3. CDR1 and CDR2 (germline): KGHSH, LQKENI.

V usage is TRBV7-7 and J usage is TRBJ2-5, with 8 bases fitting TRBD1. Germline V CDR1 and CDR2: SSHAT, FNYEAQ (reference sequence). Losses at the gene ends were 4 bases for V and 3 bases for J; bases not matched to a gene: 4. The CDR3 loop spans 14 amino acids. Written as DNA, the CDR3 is TGTGCCAGCAGCTACGCAGGGGGCAAAGAGACCCAGTACTTC. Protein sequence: CASSYAGGKETQYF.

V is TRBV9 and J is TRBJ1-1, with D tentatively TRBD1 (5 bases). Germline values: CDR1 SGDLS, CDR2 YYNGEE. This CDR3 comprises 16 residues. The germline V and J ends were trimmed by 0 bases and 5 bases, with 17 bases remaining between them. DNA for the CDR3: TGTGCCAGCAGCGTAGGAGTCAGGGACGTCGATACTGAAGCTTTCTTT. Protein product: CASSVGVRDVDTEAFF.

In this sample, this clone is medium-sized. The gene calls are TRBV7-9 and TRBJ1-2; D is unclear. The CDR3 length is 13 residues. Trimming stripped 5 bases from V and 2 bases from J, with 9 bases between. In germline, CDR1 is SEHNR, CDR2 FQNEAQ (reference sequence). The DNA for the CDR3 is TGTGCCAGCAGCCGGAATTTCAACTATGGCTACACCTTC. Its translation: CASSRNFNYGYTF.

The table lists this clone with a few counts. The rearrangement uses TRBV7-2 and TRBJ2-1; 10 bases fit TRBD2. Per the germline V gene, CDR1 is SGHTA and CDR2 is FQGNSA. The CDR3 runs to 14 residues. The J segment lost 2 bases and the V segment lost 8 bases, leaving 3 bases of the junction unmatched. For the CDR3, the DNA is TGTGCCAGCCGTGGGACTAGCGCCTACAATGAGCAGTTCTTC. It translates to CASRGTSAYNEQFF. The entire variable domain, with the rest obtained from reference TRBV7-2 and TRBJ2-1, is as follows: GAGVSQSPSNKVTEKGKDVELRCDPISGHTALYWYRQSLGQGLEFLIYFQGNSAPDKSGLPSDRFSAERTGGSVSTLTIQRTQQEDSAVYLCASRGTSAYNEQFFGPGTRLTVL.

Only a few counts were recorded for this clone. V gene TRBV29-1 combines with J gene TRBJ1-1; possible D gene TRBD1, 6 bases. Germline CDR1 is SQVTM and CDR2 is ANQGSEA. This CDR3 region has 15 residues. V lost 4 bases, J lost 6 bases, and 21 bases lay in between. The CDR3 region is CSVGGAGEVHSEAFF. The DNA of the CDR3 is TGCAGCGTTGGAGGAGCAGGGGAAGTACACTCTGAAGCTTTCTTT.

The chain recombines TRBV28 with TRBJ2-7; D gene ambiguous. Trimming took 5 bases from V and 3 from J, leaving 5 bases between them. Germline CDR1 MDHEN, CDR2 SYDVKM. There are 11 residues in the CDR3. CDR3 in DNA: TGTGCCAGCAGTACCGGCTACGAGCAGTACTTC. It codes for CASSTGYEQYF.

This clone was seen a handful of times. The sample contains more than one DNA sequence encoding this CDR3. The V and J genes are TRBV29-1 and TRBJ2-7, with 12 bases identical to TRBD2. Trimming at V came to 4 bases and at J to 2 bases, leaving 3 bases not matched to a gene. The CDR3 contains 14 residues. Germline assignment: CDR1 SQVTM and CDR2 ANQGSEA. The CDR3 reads CSVVLAGGPYEQYF. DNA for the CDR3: TGCAGCGTTGTTCTAGCGGGAGGGCCCTACGAGCAGTACTTC.

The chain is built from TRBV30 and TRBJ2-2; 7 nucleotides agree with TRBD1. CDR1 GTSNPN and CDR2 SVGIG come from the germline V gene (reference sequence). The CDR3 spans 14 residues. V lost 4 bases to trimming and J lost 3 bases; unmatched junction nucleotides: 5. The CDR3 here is CAWNDRADTGELFF. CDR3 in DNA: TGTGCCTGGAATGACAGGGCGGACACCGGGGAGCTGTTTTTT.